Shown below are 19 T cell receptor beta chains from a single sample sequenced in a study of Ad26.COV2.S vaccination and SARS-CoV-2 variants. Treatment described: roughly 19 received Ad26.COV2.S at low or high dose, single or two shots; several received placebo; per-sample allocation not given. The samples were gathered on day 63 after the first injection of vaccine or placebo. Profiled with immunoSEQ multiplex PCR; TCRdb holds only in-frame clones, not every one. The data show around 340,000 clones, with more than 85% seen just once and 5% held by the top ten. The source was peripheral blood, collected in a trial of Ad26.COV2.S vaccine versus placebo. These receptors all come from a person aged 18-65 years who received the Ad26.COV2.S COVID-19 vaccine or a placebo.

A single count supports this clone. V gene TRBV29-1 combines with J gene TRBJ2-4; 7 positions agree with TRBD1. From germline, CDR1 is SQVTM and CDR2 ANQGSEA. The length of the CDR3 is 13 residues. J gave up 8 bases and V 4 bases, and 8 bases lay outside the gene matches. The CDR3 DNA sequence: TGCAGCGTTGTAGGGGGCAGGGATGACATTCAGTACTTC. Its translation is CSVVGGRDDIQYF. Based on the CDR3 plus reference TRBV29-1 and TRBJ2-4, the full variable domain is SAVISQKPSRDICQRGTSLTIQCQVDSQVTMMFWYRQQPGQSLTLIATANQGSEATYESGFVIDKFPISRPNLTFSTLTVSNMSPEDSSIYLCSVVGGRDDIQYFGAGTRLSVL.

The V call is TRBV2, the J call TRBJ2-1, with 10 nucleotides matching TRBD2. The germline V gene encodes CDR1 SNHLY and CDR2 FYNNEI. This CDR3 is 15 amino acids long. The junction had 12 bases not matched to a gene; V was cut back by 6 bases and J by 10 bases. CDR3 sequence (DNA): TGTGCCAGCAGGACGGACGAACAACTAGCGGGAGAGCAGTTCTTC. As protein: CASRTDEQLAGEQFF.

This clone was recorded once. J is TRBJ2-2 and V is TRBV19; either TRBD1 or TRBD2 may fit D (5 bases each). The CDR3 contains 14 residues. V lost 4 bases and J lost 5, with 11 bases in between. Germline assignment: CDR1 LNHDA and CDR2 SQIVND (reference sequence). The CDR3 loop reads CASSTGSWTGELFF. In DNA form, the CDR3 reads TGTGCCAGTAGTACAGGGAGTTGGACCGGGGAGCTGTTTTTT.

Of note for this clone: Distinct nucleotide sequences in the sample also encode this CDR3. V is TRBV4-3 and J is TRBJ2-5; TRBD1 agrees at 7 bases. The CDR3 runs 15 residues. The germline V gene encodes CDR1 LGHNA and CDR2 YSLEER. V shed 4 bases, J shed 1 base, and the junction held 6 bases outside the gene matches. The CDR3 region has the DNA TGCGCCAGCAGCCGGCTGTCAGGGGGCCAAGAGACCCAGTACTTC. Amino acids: CASSRLSGGQETQYF.

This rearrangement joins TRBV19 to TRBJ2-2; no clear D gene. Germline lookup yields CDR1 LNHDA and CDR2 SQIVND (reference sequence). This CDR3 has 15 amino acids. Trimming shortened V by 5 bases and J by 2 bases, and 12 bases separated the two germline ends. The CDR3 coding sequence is TGTGCCAGTAGTTTGAGACACACAAACACCGGGGAGCTGTTTTTT. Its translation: CASSLRHTNTGELFF.

In DNA, the CDR3 is TGTGCCATCAGTGCTACAGGGAACTACGAGCAGTACTTC. Protein product: CAISATGNYEQYF. The chain carries TRBV10-3 and TRBJ2-7; D may be TRBD1 (6 bases). V shed 4 bases and J shed 3 bases, with 10 bases lying between them. The V gene's germline CDR1 is ENHRY and CDR2 SYGVKD. The CDR3 length is 13 residues.

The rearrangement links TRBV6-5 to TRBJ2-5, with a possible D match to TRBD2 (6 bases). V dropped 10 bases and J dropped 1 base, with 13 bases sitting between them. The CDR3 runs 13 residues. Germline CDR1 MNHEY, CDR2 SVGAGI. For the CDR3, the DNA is TGTGCCACCCCTCGGGAGCTCCAAGAGACCCAGTACTTC. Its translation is CATPRELQETQYF.

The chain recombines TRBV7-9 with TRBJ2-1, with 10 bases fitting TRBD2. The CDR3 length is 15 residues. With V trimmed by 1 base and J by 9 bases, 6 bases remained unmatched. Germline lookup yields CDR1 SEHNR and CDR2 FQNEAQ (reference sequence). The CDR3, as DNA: TGTGCCAGCAGCTTAGTGGCTAGCGGGAGTGGTGAGCAGTTCTTC. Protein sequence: CASSLVASGSGEQFF.

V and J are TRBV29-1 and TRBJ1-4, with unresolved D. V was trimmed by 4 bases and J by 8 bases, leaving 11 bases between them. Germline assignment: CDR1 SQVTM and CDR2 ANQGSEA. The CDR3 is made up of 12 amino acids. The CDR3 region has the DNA TGCAGCGTTGCGGGAGTCGGGGAAAAACTGTTTTTT. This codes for CSVAGVGEKLFF.

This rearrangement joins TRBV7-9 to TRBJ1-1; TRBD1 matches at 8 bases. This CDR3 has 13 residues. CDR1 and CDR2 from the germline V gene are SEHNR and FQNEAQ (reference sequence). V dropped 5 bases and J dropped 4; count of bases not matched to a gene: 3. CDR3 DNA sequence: TGTGCCAGCAGCGTAACAGGGGGCACTGAAGCTTTCTTT. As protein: CASSVTGGTEAFF. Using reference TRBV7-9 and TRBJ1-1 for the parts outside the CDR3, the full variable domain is DTGVSQNPRHKITKRGQNVTFRCDPISEHNRLYWYRQTLGQGPEFLTYFQNEAQLEKSRLLSDRFSAERPKGSFSTLEIQRTEQGDSAMYLCASSVTGGTEAFFGQGTRLTVV.

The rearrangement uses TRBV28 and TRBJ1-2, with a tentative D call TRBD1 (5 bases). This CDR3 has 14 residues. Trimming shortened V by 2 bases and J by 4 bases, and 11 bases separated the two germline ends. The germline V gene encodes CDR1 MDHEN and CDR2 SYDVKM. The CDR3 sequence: CASSLQGNGYGYTF. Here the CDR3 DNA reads TGTGCCAGCAGTTTACAGGGTAACGGCTATGGCTACACCTTC.

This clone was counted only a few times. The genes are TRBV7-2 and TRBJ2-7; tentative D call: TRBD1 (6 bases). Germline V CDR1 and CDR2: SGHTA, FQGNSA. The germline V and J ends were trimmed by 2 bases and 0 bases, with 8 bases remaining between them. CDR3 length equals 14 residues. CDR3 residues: CASSLRTASYEQYF. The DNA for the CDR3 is TGTGCCAGCAGCTTACGGACAGCCTCCTACGAGCAGTACTTC.

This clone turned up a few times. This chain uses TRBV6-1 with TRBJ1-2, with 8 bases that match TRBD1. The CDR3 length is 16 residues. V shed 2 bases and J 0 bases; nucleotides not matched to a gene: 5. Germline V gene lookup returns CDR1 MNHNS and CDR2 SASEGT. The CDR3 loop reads CASSERDRSSNYGYTF. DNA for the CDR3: TGTGCCAGCAGTGAAAGGGACAGGTCGTCTAACTATGGCTACACCTTC.

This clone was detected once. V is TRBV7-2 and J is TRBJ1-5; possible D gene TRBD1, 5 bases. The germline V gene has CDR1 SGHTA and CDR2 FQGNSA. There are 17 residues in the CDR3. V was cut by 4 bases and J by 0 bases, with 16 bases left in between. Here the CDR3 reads CASSSPTDVYSNQPQHF. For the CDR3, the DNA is TGTGCCAGCAGCTCCCCGACAGACGTTTATAGCAATCAGCCCCAGCATTTT.

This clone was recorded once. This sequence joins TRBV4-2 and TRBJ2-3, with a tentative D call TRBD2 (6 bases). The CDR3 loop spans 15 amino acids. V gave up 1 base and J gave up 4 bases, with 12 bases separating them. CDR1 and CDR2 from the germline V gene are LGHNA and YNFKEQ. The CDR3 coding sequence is TGTGCCAGCAGCCAAGGTTTGGAGGGGTCAGATACGCAGTATTTT. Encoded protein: CASSQGLEGSDTQYF.

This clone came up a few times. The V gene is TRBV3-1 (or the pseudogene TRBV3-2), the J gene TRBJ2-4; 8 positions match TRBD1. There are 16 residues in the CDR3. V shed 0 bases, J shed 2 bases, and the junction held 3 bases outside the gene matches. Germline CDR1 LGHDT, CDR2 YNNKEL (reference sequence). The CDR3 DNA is TGTGCCAGCAGCCAAGAGGACAGGGTATCCAAAAACATTCAGTACTTC. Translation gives CASSQEDRVSKNIQYF.

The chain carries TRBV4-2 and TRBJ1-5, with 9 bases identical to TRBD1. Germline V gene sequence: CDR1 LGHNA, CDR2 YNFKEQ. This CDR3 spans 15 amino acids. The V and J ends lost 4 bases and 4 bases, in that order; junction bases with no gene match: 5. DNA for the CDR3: TGTGCCAGCAGCCGTGACAGGGGGGAGAATCAGCCCCAGCATTTT. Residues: CASSRDRGENQPQHF.

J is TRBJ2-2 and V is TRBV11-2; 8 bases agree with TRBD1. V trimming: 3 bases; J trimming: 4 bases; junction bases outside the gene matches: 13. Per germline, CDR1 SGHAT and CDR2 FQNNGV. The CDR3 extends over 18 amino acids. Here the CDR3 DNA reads TGTGCCAGCAGCTTCCCCACCATCTGGACAGGGCGCACCGGGGAGCTGTTTTTT. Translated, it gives CASSFPTIWTGRTGELFF.

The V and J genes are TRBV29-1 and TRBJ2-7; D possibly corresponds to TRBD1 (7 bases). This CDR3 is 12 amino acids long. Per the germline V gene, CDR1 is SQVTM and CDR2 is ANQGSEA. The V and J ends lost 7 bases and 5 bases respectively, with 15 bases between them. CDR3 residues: CSGGSGGNEQYF. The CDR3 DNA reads TGCAGCGGTGGTTCAGGGGGGAACGAGCAGTACTTC.